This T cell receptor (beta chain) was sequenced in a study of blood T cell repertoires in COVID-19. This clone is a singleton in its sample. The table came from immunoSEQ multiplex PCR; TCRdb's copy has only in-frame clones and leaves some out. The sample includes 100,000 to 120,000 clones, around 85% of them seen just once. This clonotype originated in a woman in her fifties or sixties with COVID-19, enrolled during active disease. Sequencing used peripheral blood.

CDR3: CASSTNRVSISGNTIYF. CDR3 in DNA: TGTGCCAGCAGTACGAACAGGGTGTCGATCTCTGGAAACACCATATATTTT. The gene calls are TRBV11-2 and TRBJ1-3; D possibly corresponds to TRBD1 (6 bases). The CDR3 totals 17 residues. CDR1 is SGHAT and CDR2 is FQNNGV in the germline V gene. Trimming stripped 6 bases from V and 0 bases from J, with 18 bases between.